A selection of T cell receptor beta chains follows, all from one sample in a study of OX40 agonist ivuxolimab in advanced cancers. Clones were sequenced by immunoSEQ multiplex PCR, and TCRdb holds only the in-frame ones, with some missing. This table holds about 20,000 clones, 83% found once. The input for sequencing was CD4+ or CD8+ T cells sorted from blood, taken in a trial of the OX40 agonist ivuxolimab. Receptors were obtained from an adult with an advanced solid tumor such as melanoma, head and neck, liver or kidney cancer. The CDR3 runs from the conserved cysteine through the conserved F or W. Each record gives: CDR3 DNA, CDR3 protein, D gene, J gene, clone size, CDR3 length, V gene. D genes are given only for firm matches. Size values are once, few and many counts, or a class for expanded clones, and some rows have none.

cdr3_nt: TGTGCCAGCAGTGACTACAATGAACAGTTCTTC; cdr3_aa: CASSDYNEQFF; d_call: -; j_call: TRBJ2-1; clone_size: -; cdr3_length: 11; v_call: TRBV28
cdr3_nt: TGTGCCAGCAGCTTTGGGGGAAATGAGCAGTTCTTC; cdr3_aa: CASSFGGNEQFF; d_call: -; j_call: TRBJ2-1; clone_size: -; cdr3_length: 12; v_call: TRBV11-3
cdr3_nt: TGTGCCAGCAGCCATGTCTCGACTCCGCCCTACGAGCAGTACTTC; cdr3_aa: CASSHVSTPPYEQYF; d_call: -; j_call: TRBJ2-7; clone_size: once; cdr3_length: 15; v_call: TRBV14
cdr3_nt: TGTGCCAGCAGCCGGGGGACAGGGGGGTTCTACAATGAGCAGTTCTTC; cdr3_aa: CASSRGTGGFYNEQFF; d_call: TRBD1; j_call: TRBJ2-1; clone_size: once; cdr3_length: 16; v_call: TRBV7-6
cdr3_nt: TGTGCCAGCAGTGAAGAAGCCGGGGGCGGGGGTCAGCCCCAGCATTTT; cdr3_aa: CASSEEAGGGGQPQHF; d_call: -; j_call: TRBJ1-5; clone_size: -; cdr3_length: 16; v_call: TRBV6-1
cdr3_nt: TGCGCCAGCAGGAGGGGGCTAGCGGGCACAGATACGCAGTATTTT; cdr3_aa: CASRRGLAGTDTQYF; d_call: -; j_call: TRBJ2-3; clone_size: many; cdr3_length: 15; v_call: TRBV4-3
cdr3_nt: TGTGGATGCGGGGAGGGGGCGCGGGACGAGCAGTACTTC; cdr3_aa: CGCGEGARDEQYF; d_call: -; j_call: TRBJ2-7; clone_size: once; cdr3_length: 13; v_call: TRBV27
cdr3_nt: TGTGCCAGCAGCGACACAGGGGGCGCCGAACAGCCCCAGCATTTT; cdr3_aa: CASSDTGGAEQPQHF; d_call: TRBD1; j_call: TRBJ1-5; clone_size: -; cdr3_length: 15; v_call: TRBV7-2
cdr3_nt: TGTGCCAGCAGCTTAACTAGCGGGAACGCGGAGACCCAGTACTTC; cdr3_aa: CASSLTSGNAETQYF; d_call: TRBD2; j_call: TRBJ2-5; clone_size: -; cdr3_length: 15; v_call: TRBV11-3
cdr3_nt: TGCGCCAGCAGCCAAGATCCAGCGGACTCCCTCTCCTACAATGAGCAGTTCTTC; cdr3_aa: CASSQDPADSLSYNEQFF; d_call: -; j_call: TRBJ2-1; clone_size: -; cdr3_length: 18; v_call: TRBV4-3
cdr3_nt: TGTGCCAGCAGCCCCACTAGCGGGGGCTACAATGAGCAGTTCTTC; cdr3_aa: CASSPTSGGYNEQFF; d_call: TRBD2; j_call: TRBJ2-1; clone_size: -; cdr3_length: 15; v_call: TRBV6-1
cdr3_nt: TGTGCCAGCAGCTTCGGCGGTAACTCCTACGAGCAGTACTTC; cdr3_aa: CASSFGGNSYEQYF; d_call: -; j_call: TRBJ2-7; clone_size: once; cdr3_length: 14; v_call: TRBV7-2
cdr3_nt: TGTGCCAGCAGCTTGAACTTGAACACTGAAGCTTTCTTT; cdr3_aa: CASSLNLNTEAFF; d_call: -; j_call: TRBJ1-1; clone_size: -; cdr3_length: 13; v_call: TRBV5-8
cdr3_nt: TGTGCCAGCAGCAAGGAGGACCTTAGCTACAATGAGCAGTTCTTC; cdr3_aa: CASSKEDLSYNEQFF; d_call: -; j_call: TRBJ2-1; clone_size: -; cdr3_length: 15; v_call: TRBV7-2
cdr3_nt: TGTGCCAGCAGTTCCCCCCCAGGGGTCTACGAGCAGTACTTC; cdr3_aa: CASSSPPGVYEQYF; d_call: -; j_call: TRBJ2-7; clone_size: -; cdr3_length: 14; v_call: TRBV28
cdr3_nt: TGTGCCAGCAGCCAAGCAGGGACTAGCTACGAGCAGTACTTC; cdr3_aa: CASSQAGTSYEQYF; d_call: TRBD2; j_call: TRBJ2-7; clone_size: -; cdr3_length: 14; v_call: TRBV14
cdr3_nt: TGCAGCGCTCCCGGGACTAGCGGTTACAATGAGCAGTTCTTC; cdr3_aa: CSAPGTSGYNEQFF; d_call: TRBD2; j_call: TRBJ2-1; clone_size: -; cdr3_length: 14; v_call: TRBV29-1